These 12 T cell receptor beta chains share one sample of origin, sequenced in a study of shared clonotypes between healthy human individuals. Assay: immunoSEQ multiplex PCR; the TCRdb copy retains only in-frame clones and omits some. Of about 1.5 million clones in the sample, around 98% are singletons; the top ten hold about 0.42%. The sequenced sample consisted of naive CD4+ T cells sorted from blood. The subset was: CD45RA+ positively selected. Receptors were obtained from a man aged 30-40 years in good health.

This chain connects TRBV7-9 to TRBJ2-1, with TRBD2 matching over 12 bases. Germline trimming cut 2 bases from V and 6 bases from J; bases unmatched to any gene: 8. Germline V gene data show CDR1 as SEHNR and CDR2 as FQNEAQ (reference sequence). The CDR3 has 17 residues. This chain's CDR3 is CASSLTLAGGHINEQFF. In nucleotides, the CDR3 is TGTGCCAGCAGCTTAACGCTAGCGGGAGGGCATATCAATGAGCAGTTCTTC.

The rearrangement links TRBV6-1 to TRBJ2-7; 8 bases align to TRBD1. Looked up from germline, CDR1 is MNHNS and CDR2 is SASEGT. V dropped 6 bases and J dropped 5; count of bases not matched to a gene: 6. This CDR3 has 13 residues. CDR3 loop: CASRGQGTDEQYF. For the CDR3, the DNA is TGTGCCAGCAGAGGACAGGGTACGGACGAGCAGTACTTC.

The V call is TRBV2, the J call TRBJ2-7; D possibly corresponds to TRBD1 (6 bases). Germline V CDR1 and CDR2: SNHLY, FYNNEI. The germline V and J ends were trimmed by 10 bases and 3 bases, with 19 bases remaining between them. CDR3 length: 14 residues. CDR3 in DNA: TGTGCCACCTCGCCCCAGGGGAACCTCTACGAGCAGTACTTC. Protein sequence: CATSPQGNLYEQYF.

The rearrangement uses TRBV7-8 and TRBJ2-7; perhaps TRBD1 as D (6 bases). The CDR3 sequence is 14 residues long. V gave up 7 bases and J gave up 1 base, with 14 bases separating them. Per germline, CDR1 SGHVS and CDR2 FQNEAQ. The CDR3 DNA reads as TGTGCCAGCATGGCAGGGGTAGAGTCCTACGAGCAGTACTTC. Its protein is CASMAGVESYEQYF.

The rearrangement uses TRBV5-1 and TRBJ2-7, with TRBD1 identical over 9 bases. J was trimmed by 6 bases and V by 3 bases; bases with no gene match: 10. CDR3 length equals 15 residues. Germline V gene sequence: CDR1 SGHRS, CDR2 YFSETQ. The CDR3 protein is CASSYETGTGREQYF. The CDR3 DNA reads TGCGCCAGCAGCTACGAAACCGGGACAGGGCGCGAGCAGTACTTC.

This clone has only one observation. CDR3: CASNLAGGRYEQYF. DNA for the CDR3: TGTGCCAGCAATCTAGCGGGAGGGCGGTACGAGCAGTACTTC. This chain uses TRBV6-1 with TRBJ2-7, with 12 bases lining up with TRBD2. Trimming cost V 7 bases and J 4 bases; bases outside gene matches: 5. Germline V gene sequence: CDR1 MNHNS, CDR2 SASEGT. CDR3 length: 14 amino acids.

The chain has TRBV6-1 and TRBJ2-2; D unresolved. Germline V gives CDR1 MNHNS, CDR2 SASEGT. Trimming stripped 5 bases from V and 2 bases from J, with 12 bases between. CDR3 length: 15 residues. CDR3 region: CASSQTGKNTGELFF. The CDR3, as DNA: TGTGCCAGCAGTCAGACTGGGAAAAACACCGGGGAGCTGTTTTTT.

The CDR3 nucleotides read TGTGCCACCAGCAGAGATAAAGGTAGCGGGAGGGTGTGGCAGTTCTTC. It is translated as CATSRDKGSGRVWQFF. The rearrangement joins TRBV15 to TRBJ2-1; 11 bases agree with TRBD2. J was trimmed by 12 bases and V by 0 bases; bases with no gene match: 10. Germline loops: CDR1 LNHNV, CDR2 YYDKDF (reference sequence). The CDR3 is made up of 16 amino acids.

In DNA form, the CDR3 reads TGTGCCACCAACCGGGGGGGGCAAGAGACCCAGTACTTC. Translated, it gives CATNRGGQETQYF. This chain connects TRBV6-5 to TRBJ2-5; 8 nucleotides match TRBD2. CDR3 length: 13 amino acids. Trimming at V came to 10 bases and at J to 2 bases, leaving 6 bases not matched to a gene. CDR1 MNHEY and CDR2 SVGAGI come from the germline V gene.

This clone has a single count. The chain joins TRBV29-1 to TRBJ2-7, with a tentative D call TRBD1 (6 bases). The germline CDR1 and CDR2 sequences are SQVTM and ANQGSEA. The CDR3 consists of 13 residues. V dropped 4 bases and J dropped 2 bases, with 12 bases sitting between them. The CDR3 bases are TGCAGCGTTGGGGGGCTTAGAACCTACGAGCAGTACTTC. The encoded protein is CSVGGLRTYEQYF.

Comments on this clone: Additional DNA sequences in this sample encode the identical CDR3. The chain has TRBV18 and TRBJ2-5; no clear D. V was cut by 3 bases and J by 5 bases, with 4 bases left in between. Germline values: CDR1 KGHSH, CDR2 LQKENI. The CDR3 length is 11 residues. CDR3 region: CASSPRETQYF. In nucleotides, the CDR3 is TGTGCCAGCTCACCGAGGGAGACCCAGTACTTC. The whole variable domain, remainder taken from reference TRBV18 and TRBJ2-5, is NAGVMQNPRHLVRRRGQEARLRCSPMKGHSHVYWYRQLPEEGLKFMVYLQKENIIDESGMPKERFSAEFPKEGPSILRIQQVVRGDSAAYFCASSPRETQYFGPGTRLLVL.

The chain has TRBV30 and TRBJ1-5, with TRBD1 matching over 8 bases. The CDR3 runs to 14 residues. The junction had 4 bases not matched to a gene; V was cut back by 3 bases and J by 3 bases. Germline loops: CDR1 GTSNPN, CDR2 SVGIG (reference sequence). CDR3: CAWSETGVNQPQHF. CDR3 DNA sequence: TGTGCCTGGAGCGAGACAGGGGTCAATCAGCCCCAGCATTTT.